The present entry profiles one TCR beta chain with its context. The antigen remains undetermined. PCR amplification relied on 60 Vbeta primers (plus 13 Jbeta primers). Assay: immunoSEQ multiplex PCR; the TCRdb copy retains only in-frame clones and omits some. The sample consists of 120,000 or so clones, around 69% of them appearing once. The sample belongs to a study of cytomegalovirus exposure and HLA in healthy donors. Study-wide context: Of several hundred genotyped donors, approximately 80% clustered with self-reported Caucasian donors.

Notes on the study in general: Follow-up analysis later connected one missense variant in DCLRE1C with trimming of TCR beta V- and J-genes. Later on, an analysis showed TCR association rates differing by HLA locus, with DRB1 the most and HLA-C the fewest. Per published reports, the classifier diagnosed cytomegalovirus status with high specificity and sensitivity.

The TCR sequence derives from a woman between 40 and 55 years old in good health and CMV-seropositive. Sequencing used PBMCs.

CDR3 sequence: CASSFTGSGYTF. Here the CDR3 DNA reads TGTGCCAGCAGTTTTACTGGGAGTGGCTACACCTTC. This chain uses TRBV6-1 with TRBJ1-2; D call uncertain. The length of the CDR3 is 12 residues. V was clipped by 5 bases and J by 7 bases, with 11 bases between them. The germline V gene encodes CDR1 MNHNS and CDR2 SASEGT.